This entry lists 18 T cell receptor beta chains sequenced from one sample in a study of T cell responses to AZD1222 COVID-19 vaccine. Clones were sequenced by immunoSEQ multiplex PCR, and TCRdb holds only the in-frame ones, with some missing. The repertoire has about 70,000 clones, over 75% of them found once; the top ten carry about 3.5%. The material was peripheral blood, obtained 28 days after the second AZD1222 dose. The receptors originated from an adult who received the AZD1222 COVID-19 vaccine.

The chain recombines TRBV7-2 with TRBJ1-5; a weak D match, TRBD1 (6 bases). Germline values: CDR1 SGHTA, CDR2 FQGNSA. The V gene lost 5 bases and the J gene lost 5 bases, with 16 bases spanning the gap. The CDR3 is 15 residues long. In DNA, the CDR3 is TGTGCCAGCAGCGACGGGACAATGATGGATCAGCCCCAGCATTTT. Its protein is CASSDGTMMDQPQHF.

The chain is built from TRBV9 and TRBJ1-1; 7 positions match TRBD1. Germline CDR1 and CDR2: SGDLS and YYNGEE. CDR3 length: 14 amino acids. The junction had 5 bases not matched to a gene; V was cut back by 5 bases and J by 1 base. The CDR3 loop reads CASRTGIGNTEAFF. DNA for the CDR3: TGTGCCAGCAGGACAGGGATAGGGAACACTGAAGCTTTCTTT.

This clone was found once. This CDR3 reads CASSPQGSNQPQHF. In DNA, the CDR3 is TGTGCCAGCAGCCCCCAGGGAAGCAATCAGCCCCAGCATTTT. This sequence joins TRBV7-2 and TRBJ1-5; a weak D match, TRBD1 (5 bases). Germline-derived CDR1 and CDR2 are SGHTA and FQGNSA. Between the trimmed V and J ends, which lost 5 bases and 1 base, there was a span of 9 bases. This CDR3 comprises 14 residues.

The rearrangement joins TRBV24-1 to TRBJ1-2; D uncertain. The CDR3 consists of 13 residues. Trimming pared 0 bases from V and 8 bases from J, leaving 9 bases between. Germline assignment: CDR1 KGHDR and CDR2 SFDVKD. The CDR3 DNA sequence: TGTGCCACCAGTGATTTGCGCGGGGAGGGCTACACCTTC. As protein: CATSDLRGEGYTF.

The V gene is TRBV6-4, the J gene TRBJ2-2; 10 bases line up with TRBD2. With 3 bases clipped from V and 4 bases from J, the junction kept 8 bases outside the gene matches. CDR3 length equals 17 residues. CDR1 and CDR2 (germline): MRHNA, SNTAGT. In DNA, the CDR3 is TGTGCCAGCAGTGAGAATAGCGGGGGGTACGGCACCGGGGAGCTGTTTTTT. Amino acids: CASSENSGGYGTGELFF.

The chain joins TRBV9 to TRBJ2-2, with D perhaps TRBD2 (5 bases). Germline V lookup: CDR1 SGDLS, CDR2 YYNGEE. Trimming removed 0 bases at V and 6 bases at J, with 9 bases between. This CDR3 comprises 14 residues. CDR3 bases: TGTGCCAGCAGCGTAGAAGGGAGTTCCGGGGAGCTGTTTTTT. Amino acid sequence: CASSVEGSSGELFF.

This clone was seen once. V usage is TRBV11-1 and J usage is TRBJ2-7; D unclear. The CDR3 sequence is 14 residues long. Looked up from germline, CDR1 is SGHAT and CDR2 is FQDESV (reference sequence). Trimming took off 5 bases at V and 6 bases at J, with 17 bases between the two ends. CDR3 protein: CASSPQTTLLEQYF. The CDR3 DNA follows: TGTGCCAGCAGCCCGCAGACCACCCTCCTCGAGCAGTACTTC.

The chain combines TRBV20-1 with TRBJ2-5; 9 nucleotides match TRBD1. Germline V gene sequence: CDR1 DFQATT, CDR2 SNEGSKA (reference sequence). The CDR3 is made up of 16 amino acids. After removal of 3 bases from V and 5 bases from J, the junction contained 13 bases not matched to a gene. CDR3 in DNA: TGCAGTGCTAGTAACCCCCGGGACAGGGTGGGGGAGACCCAGTACTTC. Protein sequence: CSASNPRDRVGETQYF.

This chain joins TRBV28 and TRBJ2-1, with TRBD2 matching over 8 bases. Germline values: CDR1 MDHEN, CDR2 SYDVKM. The CDR3 spans 15 residues. With 2 bases clipped from V and 7 bases from J, the junction kept 7 bases outside the gene matches. CDR3 in amino acids: CASSLRAGGPNEQFF. The CDR3 nucleotides read TGTGCCAGCAGTTTAAGGGCGGGGGGCCCTAATGAGCAGTTCTTC.

The gene calls are TRBV7-9 and TRBJ2-7; D might be TRBD1 or TRBD2, each matching 7 bases. Germline CDR1 is SEHNR and CDR2 is FQNEAQ (reference sequence). The CDR3 has 19 residues. V lost 5 bases, J lost 3 bases, and 29 bases lay in between. The CDR3 sequence is CASSPPPGRGGGGHYEQYF. The CDR3 nucleotides are TGTGCCAGCAGCCCCCCGCCTGGGAGGGGAGGGGGCGGTCACTACGAGCAGTACTTC. The full variable domain, in which reference TRBV7-9 and TRBJ2-7 provide the parts outside the CDR3, is DTGVSQNPRHKITKRGQNVTFRCDPISEHNRLYWYRQTLGQGPEFLTYFQNEAQLEKSRLLSDRFSAERPKGSFSTLEIQRTEQGDSAMYLCASSPPPGRGGGGHYEQYFGPGTRLTVT.

The rearrangement joins TRBV4-1 to TRBJ2-2, with D perhaps being TRBD1 or TRBD2 (5 bases each). The CDR3 runs to 16 residues. Trimming shortened V by 4 bases and J by 1 base, and 13 bases separated the two germline ends. Germline V gives CDR1 MGHRA, CDR2 YSYEKL. This CDR3 reads CASSLAVGVNTGELFF. The CDR3 DNA follows: TGCGCCAGCAGCCTGGCTGTGGGGGTGAACACCGGGGAGCTGTTTTTT.

The chain employs TRBV18 and TRBJ1-5; 8 nucleotides line up with TRBD1. The CDR3 totals 17 residues. Germline-derived CDR1 and CDR2 are KGHSH and LQKENI. V dropped 6 bases and J dropped 6; count of bases not matched to a gene: 16. CDR3 sequence: CASSYTLDREDGQPQHF. The CDR3 nucleotides read TGTGCCAGCTCCTACACCTTGGACAGGGAGGATGGTCAGCCCCAGCATTTT.

The rearrangement uses TRBV25-1 and TRBJ1-4; perhaps TRBD1 as D (6 bases). This CDR3 region has 14 residues. Between the trimmed V and J ends, which lost 4 bases and 2 bases, there was a span of 8 bases. In germline, CDR1 is MGHDK, CDR2 SYGVNS. CDR3 in amino acids: CASSARGTNEKLFF. CDR3 DNA: TGTGCCAGCAGTGCGAGGGGGACTAATGAAAAACTGTTTTTT.

The chain recombines TRBV3-1 (or the pseudogene TRBV3-2) with TRBJ1-1; D is unresolved. CDR3 length equals 15 residues. The V gene lost 1 base and the J gene lost 0 bases, with 9 bases spanning the gap. Germline V gene sequence: CDR1 LGHDT, CDR2 YNNKEL (reference sequence). DNA of the CDR3: TGTGCCAGCAGCCAAGGAGGATGGGTGAACACTGAAGCTTTCTTT. Translated: CASSQGGWVNTEAFF.

CDR3 bases: TGTGCCAGCAGCCCTGGGAACGGTGGCTACACCTTC. This translates into CASSPGNGGYTF. The chain employs TRBV3-1 (or the pseudogene TRBV3-2) and TRBJ1-2, with D unclear. V was cut by 4 bases and J by 7 bases, with 10 bases left in between. Per germline, CDR1 LGHDT and CDR2 YNNKEL (reference sequence). CDR3 length: 12 residues.

V is TRBV5-1 and J is TRBJ1-5; 10 nucleotides agree with TRBD1. The trim removed 3 bases at V and 2 bases at J, leaving 2 bases unmatched. CDR1 and CDR2 (germline): SGHRS, YFSETQ. CDR3 length equals 15 residues. The CDR3 DNA sequence: TGCGCCAGCAGCTCCGGGACAGGGGGCAATCAGCCCCAGCATTTT. Translation gives CASSSGTGGNQPQHF.

J is TRBJ1-5 and V is TRBV5-8; 7 positions match TRBD1. V gave up 5 bases and J gave up 7 bases; unmatched junction bases: 12. The CDR3 is 15 amino acids. Germline lookup yields CDR1 SGHTS and CDR2 YDEGEE. This chain's CDR3 is CASSFEGAVQQPQHF. Here the CDR3 DNA reads TGTGCCAGCAGTTTCGAGGGGGCAGTACAGCAGCCCCAGCATTTT.

The gene calls are TRBV7-2 and TRBJ1-5; D perhaps matches TRBD1 (5 bases). CDR3 size: 14 residues. The germline CDR1 and CDR2 sequences are SGHTA and FQGNSA. V was pared by 1 base and J by 6 bases, with 10 bases between. The CDR3 nucleotides read TGTGCCAGCAGCTTAGACAGAGGGACTCAGCCCCAGCATTTT. Translating gives CASSLDRGTQPQHF.